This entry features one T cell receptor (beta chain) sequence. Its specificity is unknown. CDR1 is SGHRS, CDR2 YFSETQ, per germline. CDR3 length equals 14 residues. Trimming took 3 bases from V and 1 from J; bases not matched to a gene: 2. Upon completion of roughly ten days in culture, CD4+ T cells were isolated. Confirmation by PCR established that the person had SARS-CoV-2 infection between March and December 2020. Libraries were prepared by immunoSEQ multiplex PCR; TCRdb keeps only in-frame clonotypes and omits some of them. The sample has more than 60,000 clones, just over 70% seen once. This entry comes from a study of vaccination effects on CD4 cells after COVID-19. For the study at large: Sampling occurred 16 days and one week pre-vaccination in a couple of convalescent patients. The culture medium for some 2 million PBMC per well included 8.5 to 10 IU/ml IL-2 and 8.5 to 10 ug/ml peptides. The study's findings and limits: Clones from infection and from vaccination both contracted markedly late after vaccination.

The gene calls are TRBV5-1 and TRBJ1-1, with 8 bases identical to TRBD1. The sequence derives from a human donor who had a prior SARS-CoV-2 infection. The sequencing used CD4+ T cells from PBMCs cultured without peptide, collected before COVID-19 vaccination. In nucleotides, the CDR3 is TGCGCCAGCAGCTCGGGACAGGCGAACACTGAAGCTTTCTTT. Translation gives CASSSGQANTEAFF.